This record looks at one TCR beta chain sequence and its context. The CDR3 is 15 residues long. Germline V gene sequence: CDR1 SGDLS, CDR2 YYNGEE. J gave up 0 bases and V 3 bases, and 2 bases lay outside the gene matches. This entry comes from a study of blood T cell repertoires in COVID-19. The overall study: Sites in the United States, Italy and Spain provided acute and convalescent COVID-19 samples. Sources were T cells, B-cell-depleted T cells, or PBMCs; the material itself was cDNA or gDNA.

Under the authors' procedure: Reference gene primer amplification in the assay estimated nucleated cell counts. The assay was immunoSEQ multiplex PCR, and TCRdb's table has in-frame clones only and misses some. The D gene and trimming were derived from the DNA, and the V and J assignments and clone size from that table. The table shows about 250,000 clones, with roughly 85% occurring only once. Sequenced material: peripheral blood. The TCR sequence derives from a man between 18 and 35 years old with active or convalescent COVID-19. V gene TRBV9 combines with J gene TRBJ2-3; 9 bases fit TRBD2. The CDR3 DNA reads TGTGCCAGCAGCGGGAGCGGGGGGAGCACAGATACGCAGTATTTT. Translating it yields CASSGSGGSTDTQYF. Full variable domain (remainder filled in from reference TRBV9 and TRBJ2-3): DSGVTQTPKHLITATGQRVTLRCSPRSGDLSVYWYQQSLDQGLQFLIQYYNGEERAKGNILERFSAQQFPDLHSELNLSSLELGDSALYFCASSGSGGSTDTQYFGPGTRLTVL.